One sample yielded the 10 T cell receptor beta chains listed below, sequenced in a study of blood T cell repertoires in COVID-19. Profiled with immunoSEQ multiplex PCR; TCRdb holds only in-frame clones, not every one. The repertoire has 200,000 to 250,000 clones, about four fifths of them found once; the top ten carry less than 2%. What was sequenced was PBMCs or T cells enriched from blood (not recorded which). The receptor set was obtained from a man aged 55 to 70 who had recovered from COVID-19.

This clone was counted a single time. The gene calls are TRBV24-1 and TRBJ2-7, with TRBD1 matching 7 bases. Germline V gene lookup returns CDR1 KGHDR and CDR2 SFDVKD. V lost 9 bases, J lost 2 bases, and 6 bases stayed unmatched. The CDR3 loop spans 13 amino acids. The CDR3 DNA sequence: TGTGCCACCGGTCCGACAGGGACCTACGAGCAGTACTTC. Its translation: CATGPTGTYEQYF.

This clone was seen ten or more times. The chain carries TRBV5-1 and TRBJ1-2; tentative D call: TRBD1 (5 bases). V lost 2 bases and J lost 2, with 22 bases in between. The length of the CDR3 is 18 residues. The germline V gene encodes CDR1 SGHRS and CDR2 YFSETQ. DNA of the CDR3: TGCGCCAGCAGCTTTGGCGCATTCCCAGGGATATCGAACTATGGCTACACCTTC. It specifies CASSFGAFPGISNYGYTF.

Points on this clone: The identical CDR3 is also encoded by other nucleotide sequences in the sample. This chain connects TRBV5-1 to TRBJ2-2; perhaps TRBD1 as D (5 bases). The CDR3 consists of 14 residues. Germline loops: CDR1 SGHRS, CDR2 YFSETQ. Deletions cut 7 bases from V and 0 bases from J, with 10 bases between. In DNA form, the CDR3 reads TGCGCCAGCCGGGCAGGGACGAACACCGGGGAGCTGTTTTTT. Translated, it gives CASRAGTNTGELFF.

The chain couples TRBV19 to TRBJ1-2, with 8 bases fitting TRBD1. CDR3 length: 13 amino acids. After removal of 6 bases from V and 3 bases from J, the junction contained 3 bases not matched to a gene. The V gene's germline CDR1 is LNHDA and CDR2 SQIVND (reference sequence). DNA of the CDR3: TGTGCCAGTAGCCCGACAGGGGACTATGGCTACACCTTC. Translation gives CASSPTGDYGYTF.

The chain couples TRBV7-2 to TRBJ1-2, with D hard to call. CDR1 is SGHTA and CDR2 is FQGNSA in the germline V gene. V was cut by 3 bases and J by 5 bases, with 10 bases left in between. This CDR3 region has 13 residues. DNA for the CDR3: TGTGCCAGCAGCTTTCGGGGATGGTATGGCTACACCTTC. Amino acids: CASSFRGWYGYTF. The variable domain in full, completed from reference TRBV7-2 and TRBJ1-2, reads GAGVSQSPSNKVTEKGKDVELRCDPISGHTALYWYRQSLGQGLEFLIYFQGNSAPDKSGLPSDRFSAERTGGSVSTLTIQRTQQEDSAVYLCASSFRGWYGYTFGSGTRLTVV.

This rearrangement joins TRBV4-2 to TRBJ2-1, with 8 bases fitting TRBD2. CDR1 is LGHNA and CDR2 is YNFKEQ in the germline V gene. Trimming removed 0 bases from V and 15 bases from J; junction bases left unmatched: 10. The CDR3 covers 14 residues. CDR3: CASSQESETSVRFF. CDR3 in DNA: TGTGCCAGCAGCCAAGAATCGGAGACTAGCGTACGGTTCTTC.

The rearrangement links TRBV7-2 to TRBJ1-1; 7 positions match TRBD1. Unmatched junction bases numbered 9, after V lost 4 bases and J lost 4 bases. This CDR3 comprises 15 residues. CDR1 and CDR2 (germline): SGHTA, FQGNSA. The CDR3 DNA follows: TGTGCCAGCAGCTCGAGACAGGGATCGGGCACTGAAGCTTTCTTT. Translating it yields CASSSRQGSGTEAFF.

This chain uses TRBV7-9 with TRBJ1-2; 7 nucleotides line up with TRBD1. Germline CDR1 and CDR2: SEHNR and FQNEAQ (reference sequence). With V trimmed by 5 bases and J by 4 bases, 10 bases remained unmatched. The CDR3 is made up of 15 amino acids. The CDR3 is CASSLGQALGYGYTF. The CDR3 DNA reads as TGTGCCAGCAGCCTCGGACAGGCCCTCGGCTATGGCTACACCTTC.

This chain joins TRBV19 and TRBJ2-1, with D maybe TRBD1 (6 bases). CDR1 is LNHDA, CDR2 SQIVND, per germline (reference sequence). V gave up 6 bases and J gave up 3 bases, with 12 bases separating them. The CDR3 covers 14 residues. CDR3 loop: CASSGRGIYNEQFF. In nucleotides, the CDR3 is TGTGCCAGTAGCGGCAGGGGCATCTACAATGAGCAGTTCTTC.

This clone was observed a single time. This chain links TRBV5-1 with TRBJ2-5; 7 bases fit TRBD2. The CDR3 is 13 amino acids. Per the germline V gene, CDR1 is SGHRS and CDR2 is YFSETQ. The V and J ends lost 5 bases and 5 bases, in that order; junction bases with no gene match: 6. The CDR3: CASREGGAETQYF. CDR3 nucleotides: TGCGCCAGCAGGGAGGGAGGGGCGGAGACCCAGTACTTC.